This paragraph reports one T cell receptor beta chain. Its cognate antigen has yet to be identified. Base qualities are not at hand, and no much larger clone is one base apart. Around 9 placentae with a pathological diagnosis of high-grade villitis of unknown etiology were selected using the Amsterdam Criteria. Significantly higher gravidity and parity and more prior miscarriages were observed in mothers with villitis of unknown etiology than in the control and infectious villitis groups. Placentae were collected after delivery and examined grossly and histologically before archival tissue was selected. Five 10-micron scrolls were cut from each FFPE block, and DNA was isolated using the AllPrep DNA/RNA FFPE Tissue kit. DNA concentration and purity were evaluated by NanoDrop, whereas RNA quality was assessed on a Bioanalyzer. As encoded in the germline V gene, CDR1 is SNHLY while CDR2 is FYNNEI. Measured from the cysteine to the phenylalanine, the CDR3 is 16 residues long. The sequence is cut down to CDR3 DNA, 48 bases in frame from base 1. Here V drops 0 bases and J drops 3 bases, and the junction holds 7 bases not matched to any gene.

The data were obtained in a study of T cells in placental villitis. The study in broad terms: To test an allograft-versus-infection hypothesis, the study compared placental TCR-beta repertoires across three groups: villitis of unknown etiology, unaffected controls matched for gestational age, and infectious villitis.

TCR-beta CDR3 regions were amplified from genomic DNA with the immunoSEQ v4 bias-controlled multiplex PCR assay, run blinded to group allocation. Reference gene primers were added alongside TCR-beta primers to estimate nucleated cell and T cell quantities per sample. Sequencing of the libraries was performed on an Illumina MiSeq with a 100-cycle paired-end protocol. The authors' pipeline ran thus. In the immunoSEQ Analyzer software, diversity and richness were calculated, with richness measured by iChao1 and clonality based on Pielou evenness and Shannon diversity on a 0-1 scale where a higher value means less diversity. CDR3 amino acid sequences with V/J genes were queried against VDJdb for CMV, EBV and influenza A specificities using confidence 3 and substitution 2. The Morisita-Horn index was used to assess TCR-beta amino acid clonotype overlap between villitis of unknown etiology, infectious villitis and control repertoires. In its TCRdb copy, this immuneACCESS table keeps in-frame sequences only and misses some clones. Where compared with another copy, unresolved V genes explain less than half of these, and the others have no known cause. V and J calls and clone size are as listed in that table; D and trimming were resolved from the DNA. The sample table contains several hundred clones; only one count was recorded for 82% of them. The ten top clones hold about a sixth of the sample.

Broad study findings and their caveats: Bulk tissue sequencing could not distinguish helper, regulatory or cytotoxic T cells, nor maternal versus fetal T cells, and excluded gamma-delta receptors. In villitis of unknown etiology, the expanded clones were largely private to each individual placenta, suggesting that there was no single initiating antigen. CMV-specific clone frequencies were higher in infectious CMV cases than in villitis of unknown etiology (about 0.0099 vs 0.00097), and the villitis of unknown etiology frequencies did not differ from those of controls. Small amounts of decidua were contained in the paraffin blocks, so some of the captured T cells, especially in controls, may have been decidual rather than villous infiltrates. Clonality was higher in villitis of unknown etiology placentae than in controls (median roughly 0.057 versus 0.006, p=0.0025), which points to clonal expansion.

This sequence originates from a human patient with villitis of unknown etiology; the placental T cells may come from both mother and fetus. The rearrangement combines TRBV2 with TRBJ2-7, with TRBD2 matching 8 junction bases. Sample: placental tissue containing maternal and fetal cells. The CDR3 here reads CASSEASGRVGYEQYF. The nucleotide sequence reads TGTGCCAGCAGTGAAGCAAGCGGGAGAGTAGGCTACGAGCAGTACTTC.